The 17 T cell receptor beta chains below come from one sample, sequenced in a study of cytomegalovirus exposure and HLA in healthy donors. Some clones are missing from TCRdb's copy, which holds only in-frame ones; the method was immunoSEQ multiplex PCR. The table includes about 130,000 clones, approximately 91% detected once. Sequenced material: PBMCs. These receptors originate from a woman under 30 in good health and CMV-seronegative.

The V call is TRBV19, the J call TRBJ1-5; D is perhaps TRBD1 (6 bases). V was clipped by 10 bases and J by 0 bases, with 16 bases between them. Germline V gene sequence: CDR1 LNHDA, CDR2 SQIVND (reference sequence). The CDR3 is made up of 15 amino acids. The CDR3 DNA follows: TGTGCCACACGAGCCAGGGGCATTAGCAATCAGCCCCAGCATTTT. It codes for CATRARGISNQPQHF. Based on the CDR3 plus reference TRBV19 and TRBJ1-5, the full variable domain is DGGITQSPKYLFRKEGQNVTLSCEQNLNHDAMYWYRQDPGQGLRLIYYSQIVNDFQKGDIAEGYSVSREKKESFPLTVTSAQKNPTAFYLCATRARGISNQPQHFGDGTRLSIL.

This chain links TRBV18 with TRBJ2-6; TRBD1 agrees at 9 bases. With 6 bases clipped from V and 0 bases from J, the junction kept 6 bases outside the gene matches. Germline V CDR1 and CDR2: KGHSH, LQKENI. The CDR3 sequence is 17 residues long. CDR3 residues: CASSGTGPYSGANVLTF. DNA for the CDR3: TGTGCCAGCTCCGGGACAGGGCCCTACTCTGGGGCCAACGTCCTGACTTTC.

The CDR3 here is CSAPDAGEWYF. The CDR3 bases are TGCAGTGCCCCGGACGCGGGGGAGTGGTACTTC. J is TRBJ2-7 and V is TRBV20-1; TRBD2 agrees at 7 bases. V lost 6 bases, J lost 12 bases, and 11 bases stayed unmatched. The CDR3 spans 11 residues. Germline CDR1 and CDR2: DFQATT and SNEGSKA (reference sequence).

The chain uses TRBV27 and TRBJ2-1; D is unresolved. V lost 5 bases, J lost 7 bases, and 15 bases lay in between. In germline, CDR1 is MNHEY, CDR2 SMNVEV (reference sequence). This CDR3 is 14 amino acids long. The CDR3 DNA is TGTGCCAGCAGTCTTCACCGGGTTAAGAATGAGCAGTTCTTC. It translates to CASSLHRVKNEQFF.

This sequence joins TRBV5-3 and TRBJ2-3; TRBD2 aligns across 14 bases. TRBV5-3 is labeled an ORF, and its function is uncertain. Trimming at V came to 5 bases and at J to 4 bases, leaving 3 bases not matched to a gene. This CDR3 is built from 15 residues. The CDR3 loop is CARSMTSGRADTQYF. CDR3 bases: TGTGCCAGAAGTATGACTAGCGGGAGGGCAGATACGCAGTATTTT.

The table lists this clone with a count of one. This chain links TRBV10-3 with TRBJ2-2; 7 positions match TRBD2. V shed 10 bases and J 7 bases; nucleotides not matched to a gene: 12. CDR1 ENHRY and CDR2 SYGVKD come from the germline V gene. This CDR3 region has 14 residues. CDR3 protein: CATRGEPQYGELFF. Written as DNA, the CDR3 is TGTGCCACCCGGGGGGAGCCTCAATACGGGGAGCTGTTTTTT.

The chain carries TRBV18 and TRBJ2-3; 9 positions match TRBD1. Germline assignment: CDR1 KGHSH and CDR2 LQKENI. This CDR3 is built from 16 residues. V was pared by 2 bases and J by 4 bases, with 7 bases of the junction left unmatched. CDR3 bases: TGTGCCAGCTCACCATCCGACAGGGGGGGACCAGATACGCAGTATTTT. This translates into CASSPSDRGGPDTQYF.

The chain combines TRBV15 with TRBJ1-1, with D maybe TRBD1 (5 bases). V lost 5 bases, J lost 5 bases, and 15 bases lay in between. Germline loops: CDR1 LNHNV, CDR2 YYDKDF (reference sequence). The CDR3 runs to 14 residues. The CDR3 loop is CATSGAGRATEAFF. In nucleotides, the CDR3 is TGTGCCACCAGCGGAGCGGGCAGGGCTACTGAAGCTTTCTTT.

This chain links TRBV9 with TRBJ2-2, with 9 bases identical to TRBD1. The germline gives CDR1 SGDLS, CDR2 YYNGEE. The CDR3 has 16 amino acids. V was clipped by 4 bases and J by 2 bases; unmatched bases: 6. Here the CDR3 DNA reads TGTGCCAGCAGCCCTGGGACAGGGATTAACACCGGGGAGCTGTTTTTT. Its protein product is CASSPGTGINTGELFF.

V and J are TRBV2 and TRBJ2-1; 8 nucleotides line up with TRBD1. The germline V gene has CDR1 SNHLY and CDR2 FYNNEI. V shed 2 bases, J shed 0 bases, and the junction held 9 bases outside the gene matches. CDR3 length: 18 amino acids. The CDR3 spells CASSESRTGWSSYNEQFF. CDR3 DNA sequence: TGTGCCAGCAGTGAATCCCGGACAGGGTGGAGCTCCTACAATGAGCAGTTCTTC.

This chain links TRBV15 with TRBJ1-1; possibly TRBD1 for D (6 bases). The CDR3 totals 15 residues. V was trimmed by 5 bases and J by 1 base, leaving 14 bases between them. Germline lookup yields CDR1 LNHNV and CDR2 YYDKDF (reference sequence). This chain's CDR3 is CATSPWGQANTEAFF. CDR3 bases: TGTGCCACCAGCCCATGGGGACAAGCGAACACTGAAGCTTTCTTT. Using reference TRBV15 and TRBJ1-1 for the parts outside the CDR3, the full variable domain is DAMVIQNPRYQVTQFGKPVTLSCSQTLNHNVMYWYQQKSSQAPKLLFHYYDKDFNNEADTPDNFQSRRPNTSFCFLDIRSPGLGDTAMYLCATSPWGQANTEAFFGQGTRLTVV.

This chain joins TRBV10-3 and TRBJ2-1, with 8 bases that match TRBD1. The V gene end was trimmed by 10 bases and the J gene end by 8 bases; junction bases not matched to a gene: 13. This CDR3 comprises 14 residues. Germline CDR1 reads ENHRY; CDR2 reads SYGVKD. CDR3 loop: CATHWRQQGDEQFF. CDR3 nucleotide sequence: TGTGCCACCCACTGGCGGCAACAGGGGGATGAGCAGTTCTTC.

This clone was seen a handful of times. The rearrangement uses TRBV5-1 and TRBJ2-7, with TRBD1 matching 7 bases. The ends lost 4 bases at V and 0 bases at J; junction bases unmatched: 13. This CDR3 has 17 amino acids. The germline V gene has CDR1 SGHRS and CDR2 YFSETQ. The CDR3 here is CASSLQPGTESSYEQYF. Written as DNA, the CDR3 is TGCGCCAGCAGCCTCCAACCCGGGACAGAATCCTCCTACGAGCAGTACTTC. The variable domain in full, with the rest retrieved from reference TRBV5-1 and TRBJ2-7, is KAGVTQTPRYLIKTRGQQVTLSCSPISGHRSVSWYQQTPGQGLQFLFEYFSETQRNKGNFPGRFSGRQFSNSRSEMNVSTLELGDSALYLCASSLQPGTESSYEQYFGPGTRLTVT.

The rearrangement uses TRBV5-8 and TRBJ1-2; D is unclear. The CDR3 consists of 13 residues. Germline values: CDR1 SGHTS, CDR2 YDEGEE. V was cut by 4 bases and J by 3 bases, with 10 bases left in between. The CDR3 protein is CASSDSAYYGYTF. In DNA form, the CDR3 reads TGTGCCAGCAGCGATAGTGCATACTATGGCTACACCTTC.

V and J are TRBV5-1 and TRBJ2-1; 9 nucleotides line up with TRBD2. Trimming took 0 bases from V and 5 from J; bases not matched to a gene: 3. This CDR3 is built from 15 residues. Germline V lookup: CDR1 SGHRS, CDR2 YFSETQ. CDR3 in amino acids: CASSLGAGGNNEQFF. Written as DNA, the CDR3 is TGCGCCAGCAGCTTGGGCGCGGGAGGGAACAATGAGCAGTTCTTC. The whole variable domain, filled in from reference TRBV5-1 and TRBJ2-1, reads KAGVTQTPRYLIKTRGQQVTLSCSPISGHRSVSWYQQTPGQGLQFLFEYFSETQRNKGNFPGRFSGRQFSNSRSEMNVSTLELGDSALYLCASSLGAGGNNEQFFGPGTRLTVL.

The J gene is TRBJ2-1, the V gene TRBV2; TRBD2 might be the D (6 bases). CDR3 length: 13 amino acids. The germline CDR1 and CDR2 sequences are SNHLY and FYNNEI. V lost 8 bases and J lost 7, with 15 bases in between. CDR3 protein: CASSVVRENEQFF. CDR3 bases: TGTGCCAGCTCAGTTGTTCGGGAGAATGAGCAGTTCTTC.

This rearrangement joins TRBV4-1 to TRBJ2-7, with D hard to call. The length of the CDR3 is 15 residues. The V gene lost 0 bases and the J gene lost 0 bases, with 9 bases spanning the gap. Germline CDR1 reads MGHRA; CDR2 reads YSYEKL. The CDR3 here is CASSQEERSSYEQYF. CDR3 DNA: TGCGCCAGCAGCCAAGAGGAACGGAGCTCCTACGAGCAGTACTTC.